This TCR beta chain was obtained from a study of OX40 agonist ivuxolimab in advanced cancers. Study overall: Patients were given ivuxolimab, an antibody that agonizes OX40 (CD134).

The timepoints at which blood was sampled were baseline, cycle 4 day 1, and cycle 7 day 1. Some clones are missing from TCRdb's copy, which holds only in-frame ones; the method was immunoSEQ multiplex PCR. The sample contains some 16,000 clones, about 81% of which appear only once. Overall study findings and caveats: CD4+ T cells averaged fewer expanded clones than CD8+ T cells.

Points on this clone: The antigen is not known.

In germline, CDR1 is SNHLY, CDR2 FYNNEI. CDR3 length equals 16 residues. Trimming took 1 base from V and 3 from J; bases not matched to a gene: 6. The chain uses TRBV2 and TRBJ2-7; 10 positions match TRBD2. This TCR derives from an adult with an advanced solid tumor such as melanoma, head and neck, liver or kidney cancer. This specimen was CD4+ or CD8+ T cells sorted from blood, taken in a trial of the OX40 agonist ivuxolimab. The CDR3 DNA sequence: TGTGCCAGCAGTGAAGGTAGCGGGAGGTTCAGCTACGAGCAGTACTTC. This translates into CASSEGSGRFSYEQYF.